A selection of T cell receptor beta chains follows, all from one sample in a study of T cell repertoires in cytomegalovirus infection. TCRdb redid the calling of the reads with MiXCR, one entry per CDR3 protein. Of approximately 130,000 distinct CDR3 sequences listed, 20% to 30% are singletons. These receptors are not linked to any known antigen. The sample was PBMCs, sequenced either directly or after in vitro stimulation (not recorded which). All receptors come from a human donor in good health (CMV status not recorded). Some clones in this sample may be carry-over from other donors' samples. Each CDR3 is given with its conserved first and last residue. Fields, in order: V gene, CDR3 length, clone size, J gene, D gene, CDR3 protein, CDR3 DNA. A D gene is named only where the DNA matches it firmly. For some rows the clone size is stated as once, few or many, or as a class when expanded; others skip it.

TRBV25-1	15	.	TRBJ1-5	.	CASVPLRGGNQPQHF	TGTGCCAGCGTCCCTCTAAGGGGCGGCAATCAGCCCCAGCATTTT
TRBV7-2	11	many	TRBJ2-7	.	CASSPGDQQYF	TGTGCCAGCAGCCCCGGGGACCAGCAGTACTTC
TRBV12-3/TRBV12-4	15	many	TRBJ2-5	TRBD2	CASSPPGRGIETQYF	TGTGCCAGCAGTCCGCCGGGGAGGGGAATTGAGACCCAGTACTTC
TRBV7-2	15	many	TRBJ2-1	.	CASSPSGTRYNEQFF	TGTGCCAGCAGTCCCTCCGGGACTCGCTACAATGAGCAGTTCTTC
TRBV7-9	16	few	TRBJ1-5	.	CASSSVSGGGNQPQHF	TGTGCCAGCAGCTCCGTATCGGGGGGTGGCAATCAGCCCCAGCATTTT
TRBV7-6	14	many	TRBJ2-3	.	CASSLAELADTQYF	TGTGCCAGCAGCTTAGCCGAGTTAGCAGATACGCAGTATTTT
TRBV2	15	.	TRBJ1-2	.	CASPANRERGYGYTF	TGTGCCAGCCCAGCCAACAGGGAAAGGGGATATGGCTACACCTTC
TRBV7-2	14	.	TRBJ2-5	.	CASSLGRGGETQYF	TGTGCCAGCAGCCTAGGACGAGGCGGTGAGACCCAGTACTTC
TRBV12-3/TRBV12-4	13	.	TRBJ2-5	.	CASEPGGTGAQYF	TGTGCCAGCGAGCCTGGCGGGACGGGGGCCCAGTACTTC
TRBV4-3	14	.	TRBJ1-1	.	CASTKRSGDTEAFF	TGCGCCAGCACCAAAAGATCGGGGGACACTGAAGCTTTCTTT
TRBV12-3/TRBV12-4	15	many	TRBJ2-1	TRBD1	CASSLGGSLYNEQFF	TGTGCCAGCAGTCTAGGGGGCTCCCTATACAATGAGCAGTTCTTC
TRBV7-8	18	many	TRBJ2-7	TRBD1	CASSLGVKPTGIPYEQYF	TGTGCCAGCAGCCTCGGGGTTAAACCGACAGGGATACCCTACGAGCAGTACTTC
TRBV12-3/TRBV12-4	14	.	TRBJ2-5	.	CASSLLGGAETQYF	TGTGCCAGCAGTTTATTAGGGGGAGCGGAGACCCAGTACTTC
TRBV11-2	12	.	TRBJ2-1	.	CASSLVLHEQFF	TGTGCCAGCAGCTTAGTTTTGCATGAGCAGTTCTTC
TRBV11-2	15	.	TRBJ2-3	.	CASSLDWLTMDTQYF	TGTGCCAGCAGCTTAGATTGGCTAACCATGGATACGCAGTATTTT
TRBV11-2	14	.	TRBJ2-1	TRBD2	CASSPSREGNEQFF	TGTGCCAGCAGCCCCTCCCGGGAGGGCAATGAGCAGTTCTTC
TRBV10-3	14	.	TRBJ2-7	TRBD2	CAIRREGPLNEQYF	TGTGCCATCAGGAGGGAGGGGCCCCTGAACGAGCAGTACTTC
TRBV20-1	13	.	TRBJ1-2	.	CSARDRGNYGYTF	TGCAGTGCTAGAGATAGGGGGAACTATGGCTACACCTTC
TRBV28	16	.	TRBJ1-5	.	CASSLIPQGYNQPQHF	TGTGCCAGCAGTTTGATCCCGCAGGGGTACAATCAGCCCCAGCATTTT
TRBV30	13	.	TRBJ1-1	.	CAWLTGFWTEAFF	TGTGCCTGGCTCACAGGGTTTTGGACTGAAGCTTTCTTT
TRBV7-9	16	many	TRBJ2-3	.	CASSLGLPARTDTQYF	TGTGCCAGCAGCTTAGGGCTACCCGCACGCACAGATACGCAGTATTTT
TRBV19	15	once	TRBJ1-1	TRBD1	CASSNDRGAVTEAFF	TGTGCCAGTAGTAACGACAGGGGAGCGGTAACTGAAGCTTTCTTT
TRBV30	8	few	TRBJ2-3	.	CAWSVGHF	TGTGCCTGGAGTGTAGGGCATTTT
TRBV20-1	14	.	TRBJ2-2	.	CSASDRTTTGELFF	TGCAGTGCTAGCGATAGGACCACAACCGGGGAGCTGTTTTTT